These 15 T cell receptor beta chains share one sample of origin, sequenced in a study of blood T cell repertoires in COVID-19. Method: immunoSEQ multiplex PCR; TCRdb's copy keeps in-frame clones and lacks some. The profile shows 45,000 to 65,000 clones, approximately 90% of them singletons. Input material: peripheral blood. The receptors originated from a woman aged 80 or older with acute or convalescent COVID-19.

The genes are TRBV4-1 and TRBJ2-3; weak D call: TRBD2 (6 bases). The CDR3 loop spans 21 amino acids. Trimming took 0 bases from V and 3 from J, leaving 28 bases between them. CDR1 MGHRA and CDR2 YSYEKL come from the germline V gene. The CDR3 sequence: CASSQDRLTGVSLGTTDTQYF. DNA of the CDR3: TGCGCCAGCAGCCAAGATCGTCTAACGGGAGTTTCCCTGGGGACTACAGATACGCAGTATTTT.

V gene TRBV7-9 combines with J gene TRBJ1-4; tentative D call: TRBD1 (5 bases). Trimming took off 4 bases at V and 0 bases at J, with 15 bases between the two ends. Germline values: CDR1 SEHNR, CDR2 FQNEAQ (reference sequence). This CDR3 has 17 amino acids. The CDR3: CASSSPITGATNEKLFF. The CDR3 coding sequence is TGTGCCAGCAGCTCACCGATTACAGGAGCAACTAATGAAAAACTGTTTTTT. Together with reference TRBV7-9 and TRBJ1-4, the CDR3 gives the full variable domain: DTGVSQNPRHKITKRGQNVTFRCDPISEHNRLYWYRQTLGQGPEFLTYFQNEAQLEKSRLLSDRFSAERPKGSFSTLEIQRTEQGDSAMYLCASSSPITGATNEKLFFGSGTQLSVL.

CDR3 sequence reads: CASSQRRGYSTDTQYF. In nucleotides, the CDR3 is TGTGCCAGCAGCCAACGACGCGGCTATAGCACAGATACGCAGTATTTT. The chain carries TRBV14 and TRBJ2-3; no definite D call. Deletions cut 2 bases from V and 0 bases from J, with 12 bases between. The germline V gene has CDR1 SGHDN and CDR2 FVKESK. This CDR3 contains 16 residues.

This chain links TRBV6-2 or TRBV6-3 with TRBJ1-2; TRBD1 matches at 8 bases. The CDR3 extends over 15 amino acids. Germline V lookup: CDR1 MNHEY, CDR2 SVGEGT. Trimming cost V 4 bases and J 4 bases; bases outside gene matches: 8. The CDR3: CASSWWTGPSYGYTF. DNA for the CDR3: TGTGCCAGCAGTTGGTGGACAGGGCCTTCCTATGGCTACACCTTC.

This chain links TRBV7-2 with TRBJ1-2, with D perhaps TRBD1 (6 bases). The CDR3 is made up of 14 amino acids. Looked up from germline, CDR1 is SGHTA and CDR2 is FQGNSA. Trimming pared 1 base from V and 8 bases from J, leaving 14 bases between. CDR3 amino acids: CASSLGPQGLGYTF. In DNA, the CDR3 is TGTGCCAGCAGCTTAGGGCCACAGGGTTTAGGCTACACCTTC.

The chain recombines TRBV7-3 with TRBJ2-1, with 7 bases that match TRBD1. Trimming cost V 1 base and J 5 bases; bases outside gene matches: 5. The germline V gene has CDR1 SGHTA and CDR2 FQGTGA. The CDR3 is made up of 15 amino acids. CDR3 coding DNA: TGTGCCAGCAGCTTAAGGGAACAGGGGAACAATGAGCAGTTCTTC. Its protein is CASSLREQGNNEQFF.

J is TRBJ2-5 and V is TRBV5-1; TRBD1 matches 9 bases. This CDR3 comprises 16 residues. Germline V gives CDR1 SGHRS, CDR2 YFSETQ. Trimming cost V 4 bases and J 5 bases; bases outside gene matches: 12. CDR3 residues: CASSQATGTGTETQYF. The CDR3 DNA is TGCGCCAGCAGCCAGGCCACCGGGACAGGGACCGAGACCCAGTACTTC.

The chain has TRBV2 and TRBJ2-7, with D possibly matching TRBD1 (5 bases). This CDR3 has 12 amino acids. V was cut by 7 bases and J by 2 bases, with 9 bases left in between. Germline V gene lookup returns CDR1 SNHLY and CDR2 FYNNEI. The CDR3 bases are TGTGCCAGCATTCAGGGTACCTACGAGCAGTACTTC. As protein: CASIQGTYEQYF.

V gene TRBV27 combines with J gene TRBJ1-2; D unclear. The CDR3 sequence is 13 residues long. CDR1 is MNHEY and CDR2 is SMNVEV in the germline V gene (reference sequence). V lost 3 bases and J 5 bases, leaving 10 bases between the germline ends. CDR3 loop: CASSFSGSYGYTF. The DNA for the CDR3 is TGTGCCAGCAGTTTCTCGGGGTCGTATGGCTACACCTTC.

This chain connects TRBV5-1 to TRBJ2-5, with D possibly matching TRBD2 (7 bases). The CDR3 spans 14 residues. The V gene's germline CDR1 is SGHRS and CDR2 YFSETQ. V lost 2 bases to trimming and J lost 3 bases, with 11 bases between them. CDR3 residues: CASSFQGREETQYF. The CDR3 region has the DNA TGCGCCAGCAGCTTCCAGGGGAGGGAAGAGACCCAGTACTTC.

This chain uses TRBV30 with TRBJ2-5, with D possibly TRBD2 on 5 matching bases. This CDR3 is 13 amino acids long. Trimming cost V 1 base and J 5 bases, with 11 bases left between them. Germline loops: CDR1 GTSNPN, CDR2 SVGIG (reference sequence). This chain's CDR3 is CAWSGLWEETQYF. As DNA, the CDR3 is TGTGCCTGGAGTGGTTTGTGGGAGGAGACCCAGTACTTC.

V is TRBV14 and J is TRBJ2-7, with 7 bases matching TRBD1. Germline CDR1 reads SGHDN; CDR2 reads FVKESK. This CDR3 has 12 residues. The ends lost 5 bases at V and 3 bases at J; junction bases unmatched: 1. The CDR3 sequence: CASSRQGYEQYF. CDR3 sequence (DNA): TGTGCCAGCAGCAGACAGGGCTACGAGCAGTACTTC.

The chain carries TRBV6-5 and TRBJ2-7; 9 positions agree with TRBD2. CDR1 and CDR2 from the germline V gene are MNHEY and SVGAGI. Trimming took 6 bases from V and 4 from J; bases not matched to a gene: 7. CDR3 length: 14 residues. As DNA, the CDR3 is TGTGCCAGCAGGGGGGCGGGAGGGCCTTACGAGCAGTACTTC. Encoded protein: CASRGAGGPYEQYF.

The V and J genes are TRBV19 and TRBJ2-3; 8 bases are a match to TRBD2. J lost 3 bases, V lost 5 bases, and 4 bases had no gene match. The CDR3 length is 14 residues. Germline CDR1 LNHDA, CDR2 SQIVND (reference sequence). In DNA form, the CDR3 reads TGTGCCAGTAGTTTAGCGGGATTAACAGATACGCAGTATTTT. This encodes CASSLAGLTDTQYF.

This clone was seen a single time. The J gene is TRBJ2-3, the V gene TRBV12-3 or TRBV12-4; 7 bases map to TRBD2. V gave up 8 bases and J gave up 4 bases; unmatched junction bases: 6. This CDR3 spans 13 amino acids. The DNA for the CDR3 is TGTGCCAGCGGGAGGGAGTTCGCAGATACGCAGTATTTT. Translation: CASGREFADTQYF.